These 12 T cell receptor beta chains were sequenced from one sample in a study of metastatic and nonmetastatic thyroid tumors (dated by TCRdb to 2018 to 2020). No treatment had been received by any patient before thyroid surgery. Library generation was performed with PCR. The reads were generated on an Illumina HiSeq 4000. TCRdb cleaned the public reads at Q25 with fastp, built clones with MiXCR and kept in-frame beta chains. This sample is represented by roughly 33,000 clones; over 15% of them were singletons. The ten largest clones represent roughly an eighth of the sample. The sample was blood. Receptors originate from a male donor with papillary thyroid cancer or a benign thyroid nodule (not recorded which). Some clones in this sample may be carry-over from other donors' samples.

This chain links TRBV5-1 with TRBJ2-7, with D tentatively TRBD1 or TRBD2 (5 bases each). The V end lost 2 bases, the J end lost 7 bases, and 16 bases lay between the germline ends. The CDR3 length is 14 residues. In germline, CDR1 is SGHRS, CDR2 YFSETQ. CDR3 sequence reads: CASSFEGPWDEQYF. The CDR3 DNA follows: TGCGCCAGCAGCTTTGAGGGGCCGTGGGATGAGCAGTACTTC.

This clone was detected a few times. One base away lies a much larger clone, so this may be a sequencing read error. Distinct nucleotide sequences in the sample also encode this CDR3. J is TRBJ2-5 and V is TRBV19, with D perhaps assigned TRBD1 or TRBD2 (5 bases each). Per the germline V gene, CDR1 is LNHDA and CDR2 is SQIVND (reference sequence). The CDR3 has 13 amino acids. CDR3 sequence reads: CASSMPGQETRYF. The CDR3 nucleotides read TGTGCAAGTAGTATGCCGGGGCAAGAGACCCGGTACTTC.

This clone was detected ten times or more. The genes are TRBV7-2 and TRBJ2-7; tentative D call: TRBD2 (7 bases). Germline CDR1 SGHTA, CDR2 FQGNSA. This CDR3 is 15 amino acids long. Trimming pared 0 bases from V and 3 bases from J, leaving 12 bases between. This chain's CDR3 is CASSLAGGPFYEQYF. The CDR3 DNA is TGTGCCAGCAGCTTAGCGGGGGGGCCCTTCTACGAGCAGTACTTC.

The rearrangement uses TRBV5-6 and TRBJ1-2, with D unresolved. Germline V gene lookup returns CDR1 SGHDT and CDR2 YYEEEE. The CDR3 length is 14 residues. V lost 2 bases and J 7 bases, leaving 15 bases between the germline ends. CDR3 in amino acids: CASSFTGDLGGYTF. CDR3 in DNA: TGTGCCAGCAGCTTCACTGGGGATTTGGGTGGCTACACCTTC.

The chain is built from TRBV7-8 and TRBJ2-7, with 9 bases aligning to TRBD1. The CDR3 extends over 14 amino acids. Germline V gene sequence: CDR1 SGHVS, CDR2 FQNEAQ. Trimming removed 5 bases from V and 3 bases from J; junction bases left unmatched: 5. CDR3 in DNA: TGTGCCAGCAGCCGGGGACAGGGCTACTACGAGCAGTACTTC. Translating gives CASSRGQGYYEQYF.

The table lists this clone with many counts. One junction end disagrees with the germline gene, perhaps due to a read error. The rearrangement uses TRBV5-1 and TRBJ2-5; TRBD2 might be the D (5 bases). CDR1 and CDR2 from the germline V gene are SGHRS and YFSETQ. This CDR3 comprises 15 residues. Here the CDR3 reads CASSLVSGSGEIQYF. As DNA, the CDR3 is TGCGCCAGCAGCTTGGTCTCGGGGAGTGGAGAGATCCAGTACTTC. The full variable domain, its missing parts supplied by reference TRBV5-1 and TRBJ2-5, is KAGVTQTPRYLIKTRGQQVTLSCSPISGHRSVSWYQQTPGQGLQFLFEYFSETQRNKGNFPGRFSGRQFSNSRSEMNVSTLELGDSALYLCASSLVSGSGEIQYFGPGTRLLVL.

On this clone: At one end, the junction sequence differs from germline, possibly due to a read error. This sequence joins TRBV6-9 and TRBJ2-7; 10 bases are shared with TRBD1. The CDR3 totals 16 residues. The germline gives CDR1 MNHGY, CDR2 SVAAGI. CDR3 protein: CARSYGSGQGNDEQYF. Here the CDR3 DNA reads TGTGCCAGGAGTTACGGCTCGGGACAGGGGAACGACGAGCAGTACTTC.

A few counts support this clone. Germline and junction disagree at one end, which may indicate a read error. J is TRBJ2-3 and V is TRBV6-1; D is uncertain. Germline V CDR1 and CDR2: MNHNS, SASEGT. The CDR3 loop spans 15 amino acids. CDR3 coding DNA: TGTGCCAGCATTTCTTACACCCCAGATGACGATACTCAGTATTTT. Translating it yields CASISYTPDDDTQYF.

At least ten counts were recorded for this clone. The chain combines TRBV25-1 with TRBJ2-7, with D perhaps matching TRBD2 (6 bases). CDR1 and CDR2 (germline): MGHDK, SYGVNS. The CDR3 is 16 amino acids. The germline V and J ends were trimmed by 3 bases and 4 bases, with 19 bases remaining between them. CDR3 nucleotides: TGTGCCAGCAGTGAGCGAACCGGGACTGGCAGATACGAGCAGTACTTC. This encodes CASSERTGTGRYEQYF.

Worth noting for this clone: The junction departs from the called germline gene at one end, perhaps through a read error. Other DNA sequences within the sample encode an identical CDR3. The chain employs TRBV28 and TRBJ1-1, with TRBD1 matching over 8 bases. CDR1 and CDR2 (germline): MDHEN, SYDVKM. The CDR3 contains 14 residues. The CDR3 region has the DNA TGTGCGAGCAGTGACCGGACAGGGATTACAGAAGCTTTCTTT. It translates to CASSDRTGITEAFF.

This clone came up many times. The V call is TRBV7-6, the J call TRBJ2-3, with D tentatively TRBD2 (6 bases). The length of the CDR3 is 16 residues. V shed 1 base and J shed 0 bases, with 11 bases lying between them. Germline CDR1 is SGHVS and CDR2 is FNYEAQ. The DNA of the CDR3 is TGTGCCAGCAGCTTAGAACGGGGGAGTAGCACAGATACGCAGTATTTT. Its translation: CASSLERGSSTDTQYF.

There are many counts of this clone. The rearrangement joins TRBV7-2 to TRBJ2-7, with D perhaps TRBD1 (6 bases). Trimming cost V 8 bases and J 0 bases, with 11 bases left between them. Germline V CDR1 and CDR2: SGHTA, FQGNSA. The CDR3 loop spans 13 amino acids. The chain's CDR3 is CASGPTGSYEQYF. The CDR3 DNA reads TGTGCCAGCGGACCGACAGGCTCCTACGAGCAGTACTTC.